These T cell receptor beta chains were read from a single sample in a study of cytomegalovirus exposure and HLA in healthy donors. Profiling relied on immunoSEQ multiplex PCR, and the TCRdb table lists in-frame clones only, not all of them. Of fewer than 200,000 clones in the sample, about 80% were seen once. Sequenced input: PBMCs. The receptors were sampled from a man aged 30 to 39 in good health and CMV-seronegative. Each CDR3 is given with its conserved first and last residue. A D gene is named only where the DNA matches it firmly. Size is stated for part of the rows, as once, few or many counts, or as a class when the clone is expanded.

j_gene: TRBJ1-1
abundance: -
v_gene: TRBV11-2
d_gene: -
CDR3aa: CASSPVGGGNTEAFF
CDR3nt: TGTGCCAGCAGCCCCGTGGGGGGAGGGAACACTGAAGCTTTCTTT

j_gene: TRBJ1-4
abundance: few
v_gene: TRBV5-6
d_gene: -
CDR3aa: CASSLGAVNEKLFF
CDR3nt: TGTGCCAGCAGCTTGGGTGCGGTTAATGAAAAACTGTTTTTT

j_gene: TRBJ2-5
abundance: once
v_gene: TRBV4-3
d_gene: TRBD1
CDR3aa: CASSQGQGDGETQYF
CDR3nt: TGCGCCAGCAGCCAAGGTCAGGGGGATGGAGAGACCCAGTACTTC

j_gene: TRBJ1-1
abundance: -
v_gene: TRBV7-8
d_gene: -
CDR3aa: CASSFQGGGTEAFF
CDR3nt: TGTGCCAGCAGCTTCCAGGGAGGAGGCACTGAAGCTTTCTTT

j_gene: TRBJ2-1
abundance: -
v_gene: TRBV6-5
d_gene: TRBD2
CDR3aa: CASSLGLADYNEQFF
CDR3nt: TGTGCCAGCAGTCTGGGACTAGCGGACTACAATGAGCAGTTCTTC

j_gene: TRBJ2-7
abundance: -
v_gene: TRBV2
d_gene: TRBD2
CDR3aa: CASSVAGVYEQYF
CDR3nt: TGTGCCAGCAGTGTGGCGGGAGTTTACGAGCAGTACTTC

j_gene: TRBJ2-7
abundance: -
v_gene: TRBV15
d_gene: -
CDR3aa: CATSRPDWYEQYF
CDR3nt: TGTGCCACCAGCAGACCTGACTGGTACGAGCAGTACTTC

j_gene: TRBJ2-7
abundance: -
v_gene: TRBV4-3
d_gene: -
CDR3aa: CASSQVGSFYEQYF
CDR3nt: TGCGCCAGCAGCCAAGTCGGGAGCTTCTACGAGCAGTACTTC

j_gene: TRBJ1-2
abundance: -
v_gene: TRBV28
d_gene: TRBD1
CDR3aa: CASSRDRSIYGYTF
CDR3nt: TGTGCCAGCAGCCGGGACAGATCTATCTATGGCTACACCTTC

j_gene: TRBJ1-1
abundance: -
v_gene: TRBV30
d_gene: -
CDR3aa: CAWALILNTEAFF
CDR3nt: TGTGCCTGGGCGCTTATTTTGAACACTGAAGCTTTCTTT

j_gene: TRBJ1-3
abundance: once
v_gene: TRBV6-1
d_gene: -
CDR3aa: CASKSGGGNTIYF
CDR3nt: TGTGCCAGCAAATCGGGGGGTGGAAACACCATATATTTT

j_gene: TRBJ2-7
abundance: -
v_gene: TRBV7-9
d_gene: -
CDR3aa: CASSLQASPSYEQYF
CDR3nt: TGTGCCAGCAGCTTACAGGCTTCCCCCTCCTACGAGCAGTACTTC

j_gene: TRBJ1-1
abundance: once
v_gene: TRBV10-3
d_gene: TRBD1
CDR3aa: CAIMPGQENTEAFF
CDR3nt: TGTGCCATCATGCCGGGACAGGAAAACACTGAAGCTTTCTTT

j_gene: TRBJ2-3
abundance: -
v_gene: TRBV28
d_gene: -
CDR3aa: CASMETGTDTQYF
CDR3nt: TGTGCCAGCATGGAGACAGGCACAGATACGCAGTATTTT

j_gene: TRBJ2-1
abundance: once
v_gene: TRBV19
d_gene: TRBD1
CDR3aa: CASSITGGTNNEQFF
CDR3nt: TGTGCCAGTAGTATTACAGGGGGAACGAACAATGAGCAGTTCTTC

j_gene: TRBJ1-4
abundance: -
v_gene: TRBV30
d_gene: TRBD1
CDR3aa: CAWAVPGQGAGEKLFF
CDR3nt: TGTGCCTGGGCCGTCCCGGGACAGGGGGCAGGTGAAAAACTGTTTTTT

j_gene: TRBJ2-1
abundance: -
v_gene: TRBV4-1
d_gene: -
CDR3aa: CASSHGVINEQFF
CDR3nt: TGCGCCAGCAGCCACGGGGTAATCAATGAGCAGTTCTTC

j_gene: TRBJ1-5
abundance: -
v_gene: TRBV5-6
d_gene: TRBD1
CDR3aa: CASSATGGQPQHF
CDR3nt: TGTGCCAGCAGCGCGACAGGGGGCCAGCCCCAGCATTTT

j_gene: TRBJ1-2
abundance: -
v_gene: TRBV7-9
d_gene: -
CDR3aa: CSSSYPGGGYTF
CDR3nt: TGTTCCAGCAGTTACCCTGGGGGGGGCTACACCTTC

j_gene: TRBJ2-7
abundance: -
v_gene: TRBV10-1
d_gene: TRBD1
CDR3aa: CASSESSGQGYEQYF
CDR3nt: TGCGCCAGCAGTGAGTCCTCTGGACAGGGCTACGAGCAGTACTTC

j_gene: TRBJ1-2
abundance: -
v_gene: TRBV19
d_gene: -
CDR3aa: CASSADSHPYGYTF
CDR3nt: TGTGCCAGTAGTGCCGACAGTCATCCGTATGGCTACACCTTC

j_gene: TRBJ1-2
abundance: -
v_gene: TRBV25-1
d_gene: -
CDR3aa: CASSEYFQDRDGYTF
CDR3nt: TGTGCCAGCAGTGAATATTTCCAAGATCGGGATGGCTACACCTTC

j_gene: TRBJ1-5
abundance: once
v_gene: TRBV7-2
d_gene: -
CDR3aa: CASSLGIPAGQPQHF
CDR3nt: TGTGCCAGCAGCTTAGGGATACCGGCGGGCCAGCCCCAGCATTTT

j_gene: TRBJ1-1
abundance: -
v_gene: TRBV7-3
d_gene: -
CDR3aa: CASSLTGRNTEAFF
CDR3nt: TGTGCCAGCAGCTTAACCGGGAGGAACACTGAAGCTTTCTTT

j_gene: TRBJ2-1
abundance: -
v_gene: TRBV7-2
d_gene: TRBD2
CDR3aa: CASSPSGSSYNEQFF
CDR3nt: TGTGCCAGCAGCCCTAGCGGGAGCTCCTACAATGAGCAGTTCTTC

j_gene: TRBJ2-5
abundance: -
v_gene: TRBV7-9
d_gene: -
CDR3aa: CASSLGQGLETQYF
CDR3nt: TGTGCCAGCAGCTTAGGGCAGGGGTTGGAGACCCAGTACTTC

j_gene: TRBJ1-1
abundance: -
v_gene: TRBV5-6
d_gene: -
CDR3aa: CASSLDRSEAFF
CDR3nt: TGTGCCAGCAGCTTGGACAGGTCGGAAGCTTTCTTT

j_gene: TRBJ2-7
abundance: -
v_gene: TRBV7-9
d_gene: -
CDR3aa: CASSLSGPYEQYF
CDR3nt: TGTGCCAGCAGCCTGTCGGGTCCCTACGAGCAGTACTTC

j_gene: TRBJ2-7
abundance: -
v_gene: TRBV9
d_gene: TRBD2
CDR3aa: CASSVGLAVYEQYF
CDR3nt: TGTGCCAGCAGCGTGGGACTAGCGGTCTACGAGCAGTACTTC

j_gene: TRBJ1-2
abundance: -
v_gene: TRBV7-2
d_gene: TRBD1
CDR3aa: CASSLVGTGNYGYTF
CDR3nt: TGTGCCAGCAGCTTAGTTGGGACAGGAAACTATGGCTACACCTTC

j_gene: TRBJ2-1
abundance: -
v_gene: TRBV5-1
d_gene: -
CDR3aa: CASSWTAGPNEQFF
CDR3nt: TGCGCCAGCAGCTGGACGGCAGGGCCCAATGAGCAGTTCTTC

j_gene: TRBJ1-6
abundance: -
v_gene: TRBV7-2
d_gene: -
CDR3aa: CASTLRDEGNSPLHF
CDR3nt: TGTGCCAGCACCTTGCGGGACGAAGGAAATTCACCCCTCCACTTT

j_gene: TRBJ2-1
abundance: -
v_gene: TRBV29-1
d_gene: -
CDR3aa: CSVDSAISSYNEQFF
CDR3nt: TGCAGCGTTGATAGTGCGATTAGCTCCTACAATGAGCAGTTCTTC

j_gene: TRBJ2-5
abundance: few
v_gene: TRBV5-1
d_gene: -
CDR3aa: CASSLPGIGLETQYF
CDR3nt: TGCGCCAGCAGCTTGCCCGGGATCGGCTTAGAGACCCAGTACTTC

j_gene: TRBJ1-2
abundance: -
v_gene: TRBV7-2
d_gene: -
CDR3aa: CASSPSGGDFYGYTF
CDR3nt: TGTGCCAGCAGCCCCTCGGGGGGAGACTTCTATGGCTACACCTTC

j_gene: TRBJ2-7
abundance: -
v_gene: TRBV4-1
d_gene: TRBD1
CDR3aa: CASSQSPTGVVNF
CDR3nt: TGCGCCAGCAGCCAGAGCCCTACAGGGGTCGTGAACTTC

j_gene: TRBJ2-6
abundance: -
v_gene: TRBV7-2
d_gene: -
CDR3aa: CASSSTGTKFSGANVLTF
CDR3nt: TGTGCCAGCAGCTCCACCGGGACAAAATTCTCTGGGGCCAACGTCCTGACTTTC

j_gene: TRBJ1-1
abundance: -
v_gene: TRBV19
d_gene: TRBD1
CDR3aa: CASSDGTGPSLMNTEAFF
CDR3nt: TGTGCCAGTAGCGATGGGACAGGTCCCTCCCTGATGAACACTGAAGCTTTCTTT

j_gene: TRBJ1-2
abundance: -
v_gene: TRBV7-9
d_gene: -
CDR3aa: CSSSFGANYGYTF
CDR3nt: TGTTCCAGCAGCTTTGGAGCGAACTATGGCTACACCTTC

j_gene: TRBJ2-7
abundance: -
v_gene: TRBV27
d_gene: -
CDR3aa: CASSVNRVHEQYF
CDR3nt: TGTGCCAGCAGTGTAAACAGGGTTCACGAGCAGTACTTC

j_gene: TRBJ1-4
abundance: -
v_gene: TRBV7-9
d_gene: -
CDR3aa: CASSSDRANEKLFF
CDR3nt: TGTGCCAGCAGTTCCGACAGAGCTAATGAAAAACTGTTTTTT

j_gene: TRBJ2-7
abundance: -
v_gene: TRBV2
d_gene: -
CDR3aa: CASSEAPGDTITYEQYF
CDR3nt: TGTGCCAGCAGTGAAGCCCCAGGGGACACAATAACCTACGAGCAGTACTTC